In its sample, the clone carrying this T cell receptor (beta chain) was seen a few times. CDR1 is MGHRA, CDR2 YSYEKL, per germline. With V trimmed by 4 bases and J by 1 base, 3 bases remained unmatched. The CDR3 loop spans 15 amino acids. Each cDNA got a UMI-containing oligo ligated at its 3' end. The first PCR ran 3 to 5 cycles with an equimolar RC1.1 and RC1.2 beta primer mix. TCRdb reanalysed the UMI-ligation and nested PCR reads using MiXCR and keeps one entry per CDR3 protein. Of 31,000 or so distinct CDR3 sequences detected, 10% appear once; the ten largest clones hold around a tenth. KT2, a clone with a known TCR, was spiked into unfractionated PBMC. These data originate in a study of quantifying T cell responses using KT2 cells. Across the whole study: Reverse transcription used primers in the TCR alpha and beta constant regions.

This TCR was sampled from a human donor. The sequencing input was PBMCs spiked with cells of the T cell clone KT2. The chain recombines TRBV4-1 with TRBJ2-3; 9 bases fit TRBD2. The CDR3 loop reads CASSRKRGGTDTQYF. For the CDR3, the DNA is TGCGCCAGCAGCCGCAAGCGGGGGGGCACAGATACGCAGTATTTT.